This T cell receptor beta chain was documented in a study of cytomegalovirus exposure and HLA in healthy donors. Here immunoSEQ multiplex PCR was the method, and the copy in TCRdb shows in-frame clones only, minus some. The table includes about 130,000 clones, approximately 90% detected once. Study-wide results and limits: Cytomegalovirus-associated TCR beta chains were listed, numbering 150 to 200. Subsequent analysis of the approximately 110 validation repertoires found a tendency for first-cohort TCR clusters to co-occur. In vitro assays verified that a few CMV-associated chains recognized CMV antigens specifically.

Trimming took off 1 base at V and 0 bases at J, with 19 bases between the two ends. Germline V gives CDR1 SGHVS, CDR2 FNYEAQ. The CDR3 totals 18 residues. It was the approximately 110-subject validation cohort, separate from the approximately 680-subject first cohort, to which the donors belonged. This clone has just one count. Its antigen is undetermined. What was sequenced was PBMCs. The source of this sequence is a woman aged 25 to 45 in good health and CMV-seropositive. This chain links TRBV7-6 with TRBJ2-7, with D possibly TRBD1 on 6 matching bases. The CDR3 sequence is CASSLGLGRGLSSYEQYF. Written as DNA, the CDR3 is TGTGCCAGCAGCTTAGGCCTTGGCAGGGGCCTTAGCTCCTACGAGCAGTACTTC.